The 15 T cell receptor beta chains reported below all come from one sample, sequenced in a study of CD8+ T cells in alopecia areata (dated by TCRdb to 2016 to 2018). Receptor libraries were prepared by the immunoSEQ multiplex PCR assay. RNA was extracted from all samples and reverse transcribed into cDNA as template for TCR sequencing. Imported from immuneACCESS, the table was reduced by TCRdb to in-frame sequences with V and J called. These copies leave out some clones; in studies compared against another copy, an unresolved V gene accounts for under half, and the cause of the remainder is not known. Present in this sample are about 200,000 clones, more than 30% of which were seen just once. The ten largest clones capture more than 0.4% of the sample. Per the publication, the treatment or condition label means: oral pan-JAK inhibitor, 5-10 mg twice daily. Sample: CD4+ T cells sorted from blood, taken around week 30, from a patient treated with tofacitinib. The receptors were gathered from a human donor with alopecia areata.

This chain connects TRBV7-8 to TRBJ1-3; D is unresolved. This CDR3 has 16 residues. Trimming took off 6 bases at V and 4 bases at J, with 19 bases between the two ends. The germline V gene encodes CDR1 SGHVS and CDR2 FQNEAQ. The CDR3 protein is CASSYETALSGNTIYF. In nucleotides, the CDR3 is TGTGCCAGCAGTTATGAGACGGCTCTGTCCGGAAACACCATATATTTT.

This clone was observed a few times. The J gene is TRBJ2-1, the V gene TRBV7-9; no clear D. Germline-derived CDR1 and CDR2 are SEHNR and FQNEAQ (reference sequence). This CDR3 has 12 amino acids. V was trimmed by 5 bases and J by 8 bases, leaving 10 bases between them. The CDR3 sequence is CASSPQVYEQFF. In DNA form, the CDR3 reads TGTGCCAGCAGCCCCCAGGTTTATGAGCAGTTCTTC.

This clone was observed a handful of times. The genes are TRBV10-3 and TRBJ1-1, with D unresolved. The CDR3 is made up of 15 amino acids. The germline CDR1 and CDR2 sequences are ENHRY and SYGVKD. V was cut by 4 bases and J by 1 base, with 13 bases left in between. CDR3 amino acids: CAISATWERNTEAFF. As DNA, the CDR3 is TGTGCCATCAGTGCGACCTGGGAGAGGAACACTGAAGCTTTCTTT.

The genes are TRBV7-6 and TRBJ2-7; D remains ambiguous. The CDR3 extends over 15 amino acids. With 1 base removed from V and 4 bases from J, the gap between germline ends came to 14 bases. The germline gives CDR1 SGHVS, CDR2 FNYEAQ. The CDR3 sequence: CASSLVSRLDYEQYF. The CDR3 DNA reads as TGTGCCAGCAGCTTAGTCAGTAGATTGGATTACGAGCAGTACTTC.

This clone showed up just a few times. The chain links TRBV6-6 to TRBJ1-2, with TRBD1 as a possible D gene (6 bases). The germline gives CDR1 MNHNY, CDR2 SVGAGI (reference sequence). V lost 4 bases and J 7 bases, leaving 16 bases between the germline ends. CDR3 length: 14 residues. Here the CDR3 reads CASSWSQGEAGYTF. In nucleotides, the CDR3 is TGTGCCAGCAGTTGGTCACAGGGTGAAGCTGGCTACACCTTC.

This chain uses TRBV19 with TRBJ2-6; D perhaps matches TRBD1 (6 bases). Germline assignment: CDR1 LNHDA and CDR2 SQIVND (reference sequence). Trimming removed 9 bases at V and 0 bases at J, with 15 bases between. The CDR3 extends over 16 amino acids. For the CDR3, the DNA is TGTGCCAGCTCAGGACAGCCGAGCTCTGGGGCCAACGTCCTGACTTTC. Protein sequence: CASSGQPSSGANVLTF.

The CDR3 DNA is TGTGCCAGCAGTGCAGGGAATCGCAATCAGCCCCAGCATTTT. This encodes CASSAGNRNQPQHF. The J gene is TRBJ1-5, the V gene TRBV2; D may be TRBD1 (5 bases). Looked up from germline, CDR1 is SNHLY and CDR2 is FYNNEI. The CDR3 extends over 14 amino acids. Between the trimmed V and J ends, which lost 4 bases and 2 bases, there was a span of 9 bases.

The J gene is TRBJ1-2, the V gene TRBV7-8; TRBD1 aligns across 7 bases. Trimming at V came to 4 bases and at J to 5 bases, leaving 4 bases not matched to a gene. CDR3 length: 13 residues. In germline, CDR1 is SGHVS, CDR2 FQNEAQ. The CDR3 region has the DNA TGTGCCAGCAGCTCGGACAGGTCATATGGCTACACCTTC. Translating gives CASSSDRSYGYTF.

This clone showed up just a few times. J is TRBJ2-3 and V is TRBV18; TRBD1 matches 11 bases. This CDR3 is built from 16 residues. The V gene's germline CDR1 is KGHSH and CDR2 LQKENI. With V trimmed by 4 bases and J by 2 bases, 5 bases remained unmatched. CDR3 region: CASSLTGQGVTDTQYF. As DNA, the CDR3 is TGTGCCAGCTCACTTACGGGACAGGGGGTCACAGATACGCAGTATTTT.

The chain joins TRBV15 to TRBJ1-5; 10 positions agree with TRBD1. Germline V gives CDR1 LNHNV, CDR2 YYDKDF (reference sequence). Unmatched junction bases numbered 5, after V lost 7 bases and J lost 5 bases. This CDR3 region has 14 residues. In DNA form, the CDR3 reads TGTGCCACCAAAGACAGGGGGCCCGATCAGCCCCAGCATTTT. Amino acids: CATKDRGPDQPQHF.

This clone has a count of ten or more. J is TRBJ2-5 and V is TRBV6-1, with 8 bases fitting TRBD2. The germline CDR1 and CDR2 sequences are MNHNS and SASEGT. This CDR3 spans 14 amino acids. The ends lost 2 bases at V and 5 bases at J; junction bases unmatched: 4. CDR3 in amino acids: CASSELGGGETQYF. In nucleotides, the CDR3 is TGTGCCAGCAGTGAACTTGGCGGGGGGGAGACCCAGTACTTC.

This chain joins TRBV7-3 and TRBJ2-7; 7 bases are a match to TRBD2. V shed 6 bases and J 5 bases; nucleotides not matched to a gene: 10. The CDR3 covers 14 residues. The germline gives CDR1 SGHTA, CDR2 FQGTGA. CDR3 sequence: CASSPSGRLDEQYF. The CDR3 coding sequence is TGTGCCAGCAGTCCCTCCGGGAGGCTGGACGAGCAGTACTTC.

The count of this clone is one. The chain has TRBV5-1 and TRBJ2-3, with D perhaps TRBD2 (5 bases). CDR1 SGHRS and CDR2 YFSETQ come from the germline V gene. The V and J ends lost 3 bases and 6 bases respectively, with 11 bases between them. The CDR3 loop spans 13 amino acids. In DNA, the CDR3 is TGCGCCAGCAGCTCTACTGGCGGGGATACGCAGTATTTT. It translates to CASSSTGGDTQYF.

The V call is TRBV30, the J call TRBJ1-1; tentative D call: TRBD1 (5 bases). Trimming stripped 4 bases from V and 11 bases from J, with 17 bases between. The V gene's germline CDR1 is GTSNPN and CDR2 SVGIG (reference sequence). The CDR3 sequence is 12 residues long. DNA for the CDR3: TGTGCCTGGAACGGGGGAGGTAAGGCGGCTTTCTTT. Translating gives CAWNGGGKAAFF.

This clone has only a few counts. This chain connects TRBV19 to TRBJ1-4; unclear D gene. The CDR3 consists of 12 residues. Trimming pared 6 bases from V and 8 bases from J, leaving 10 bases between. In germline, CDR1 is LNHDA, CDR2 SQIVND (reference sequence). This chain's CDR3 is CASRRAGEKLFF. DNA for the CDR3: TGTGCCAGTAGAAGGGCGGGAGAAAAACTGTTTTTT.